The 24 T cell receptor beta chains below were found in one sample sequenced in a study of T cell repertoires in cytomegalovirus infection. TCRdb reprocessed the reads with MiXCR, giving one entry per CDR3 protein. The table includes 250,000 or so distinct CDR3 sequences, 9.1% detected once. The sequenced sample consisted of PBMCs. All receptors come from a human donor in good health (CMV status not recorded). Some clones in this sample may be carry-over from other donors' samples.

This clonotype occurred many times. The chain carries TRBV7-2 and TRBJ2-7; perhaps TRBD2 as D (6 bases). This CDR3 comprises 15 residues. Germline assignment: CDR1 SGHTA and CDR2 FQGNSA. Trimming removed 3 bases from V and 7 bases from J, with 19 bases in between. The CDR3 reads CASSFLPVLGGEQYF. CDR3 bases: TGTGCCAGCAGCTTTTTACCCGTTTTGGGGGGAGAGCAGTACTTC.

This clonotype was seen ten or more times. CDR3 coding DNA: TGTGCCAGCAGCTTAATCGGGGGCTCCTACAATGAGCAGTTCTTC. It is translated as CASSLIGGSYNEQFF. V usage is TRBV7-2 and J usage is TRBJ2-1, with a tentative D call TRBD2 (6 bases). Germline V CDR1 and CDR2: SGHTA, FQGNSA. The CDR3 has 15 residues. V was trimmed by 2 bases and J by 0 bases, leaving 8 bases between them.

As concerns this clonotype: One base away lies a much larger clone, so this may be a sequencing read error. The V and J genes are TRBV2 and TRBJ1-5, with a tentative D call TRBD1 (6 bases). CDR1 SNHLY and CDR2 FYNNEI come from the germline V gene. There are 15 residues in the CDR3. V was pared by 1 base and J by 6 bases, with 13 bases between. The CDR3 sequence is CASSEVPGAIQPQHF. Written as DNA, the CDR3 is TGTGCCAGCAGTGAAGTCCCGGGGGCCATTCAGCCCCAGCATTTT.

A few counts support this clonotype. The chain has TRBV7-9 and TRBJ2-7; 8 bases match TRBD1. Germline lookup yields CDR1 SEHNR and CDR2 FQNEAQ (reference sequence). CDR3 length: 15 residues. With V trimmed by 2 bases and J by 5 bases, 8 bases remained unmatched. The CDR3 loop is CASSLSNRGVDEQYF. For the CDR3, the DNA is TGTGCCAGCAGCTTAAGTAACAGGGGGGTCGACGAGCAGTACTTC.

A few counts support this clonotype. This rearrangement joins TRBV12-3 or TRBV12-4 to TRBJ2-5, with a weak D call TRBD2 (5 bases). This CDR3 has 15 amino acids. The germline V and J ends were trimmed by 7 bases and 5 bases, with 20 bases remaining between them. CDR3 sequence: CASTPGWEFQETQYF. CDR3 bases: TGTGCCAGCACCCCGGGTTGGGAGTTTCAGGAGACCCAGTACTTC.

The table lists this clonotype with many counts. V usage is TRBV10-3 and J usage is TRBJ1-6, with 7 bases that match TRBD1. V gave up 7 bases and J gave up 5 bases; unmatched junction bases: 5. The CDR3 has 14 residues. Germline V gene data show CDR1 as ENHRY and CDR2 as SYGVKD. The CDR3 is CAIKEGANNSPLHF. The CDR3 region has the DNA TGTGCCATCAAAGAGGGGGCGAATAATTCACCCCTCCACTTT.

The sample holds many counts of this clonotype. This sequence joins TRBV7-2 and TRBJ2-3; D unclear. Deletions cut 1 base from V and 1 base from J, with 6 bases between. The germline V gene encodes CDR1 SGHTA and CDR2 FQGNSA. The CDR3 consists of 14 residues. The CDR3 coding sequence is TGTGCCAGCAGCTTAGATACAGGCACAGATACGCAGTATTTT. It specifies CASSLDTGTDTQYF.

The table lists this clonotype with a few counts. V usage is TRBV12-3 or TRBV12-4 and J usage is TRBJ2-7; 7 nucleotides line up with TRBD2. The CDR3 has 18 amino acids. V trimming: 3 bases; J trimming: 0 bases; junction bases outside the gene matches: 14. This CDR3 is CASSFLSGNPRSSYEQYF. In DNA, the CDR3 is TGTGCCAGCAGTTTTTTAAGCGGGAACCCAAGGAGCTCCTACGAGCAGTACTTC.

V gene TRBV5-1 combines with J gene TRBJ1-1; 7 positions agree with TRBD1. Germline trimming cut 4 bases from V and 4 bases from J; bases unmatched to any gene: 10. Germline loops: CDR1 SGHRS, CDR2 YFSETQ. The CDR3 consists of 15 residues. The CDR3: CASSPDRADFTEAFF. The DNA of the CDR3 is TGCGCCAGCAGCCCTGACAGGGCGGATTTCACTGAAGCTTTCTTT.

The V call is TRBV14, the J call TRBJ2-5; 11 bases match TRBD2. The CDR3 is 15 residues long. The germline V gene has CDR1 SGHDN and CDR2 FVKESK. J lost 5 bases, V lost 3 bases, and 5 bases had no gene match. The DNA for the CDR3 is TGTGCCAGCAGCCAGTTAGCGGGGGGGCCCGAGACCCAGTACTTC. It encodes CASSQLAGGPETQYF.

The J gene is TRBJ1-4, the V gene TRBV6-2 or TRBV6-3, with TRBD1 as a possible D gene (5 bases). Trimming left V 5 bases short and J 0 bases short, with 13 bases between. The CDR3 extends over 16 amino acids. Germline V lookup: CDR1 MNHEY, CDR2 SVGEGT. CDR3 DNA: TGTGCCAGCAGTCGAATCGACAGCGCAACTAATGAAAAACTGTTTTTT. Its translation: CASSRIDSATNEKLFF.

The chain uses TRBV30 and TRBJ2-3; 8 bases match TRBD1. The V gene end was trimmed by 2 bases and the J gene end by 14 bases; junction bases not matched to a gene: 9. Germline V CDR1 and CDR2: GTSNPN, SVGIG (reference sequence). This CDR3 region has 12 residues. CDR3 protein: CAWSPGQGAGYF. For the CDR3, the DNA is TGTGCCTGGAGTCCGGGGCAGGGGGCTGGGTATTTT. The full variable domain, in which reference TRBV30 and TRBJ2-3 provide the parts outside the CDR3, is SQTIHQWPATLVQPVGSPLSLECTVEGTSNPNLYWYRQAAGRGLQLLFYSVGIGQISSEVPQNLSASRPQDRQFILSSKKLLLSDSGFYLCAWSPGQGAGYFGPGTRLTVL.

This clonotype was seen many times. The genes are TRBV6-6 and TRBJ2-5; unclear D gene. V lost 8 bases and J 5 bases, leaving 9 bases between the germline ends. Germline values: CDR1 MNHNY, CDR2 SVGAGI (reference sequence). The CDR3 is 11 residues long. For the CDR3, the DNA is TGTGCCAGCTCCCGAGCGGAGACCCAGTACTTC. Protein: CASSRAETQYF.

The table lists this clonotype with a few counts. This sequence joins TRBV13 and TRBJ1-6; no clear D. V lost 2 bases to trimming and J lost 6 bases, with 5 bases between them. The CDR3 is made up of 13 amino acids. Germline V gene sequence: CDR1 PRHDT, CDR2 FYEKMQ (reference sequence). The DNA of the CDR3 is TGTGCCAGCAGCTTACGGAGTAATTCACCCCTCCACTTT. Translated, it gives CASSLRSNSPLHF.

This rearrangement joins TRBV7-9 to TRBJ1-1; no reliable D call. Germline V gives CDR1 SEHNR, CDR2 FQNEAQ (reference sequence). Trimming took off 5 bases at V and 3 bases at J, with 16 bases between the two ends. The CDR3 runs to 15 residues. CDR3 DNA: TGTGCCAGCAGCCCAGAGGCACGGAGGGACACTGAAGCTTTCTTT. It yields the protein CASSPEARRDTEAFF.

Ten or more counts support this clonotype. V is TRBV7-2 and J is TRBJ2-1; TRBD2 matches 7 bases. Trimming removed 8 bases from V and 9 bases from J; junction bases left unmatched: 1. Germline V gives CDR1 SGHTA, CDR2 FQGNSA. The CDR3 length is 10 residues. This chain's CDR3 is CASGRVEQFF. The CDR3 nucleotides read TGTGCCAGCGGGAGGGTTGAGCAGTTCTTC.

This clonotype came up many times. The chain uses TRBV28 and TRBJ1-5, with 7 bases matching TRBD1. J gave up 2 bases and V 6 bases, and 10 bases lay outside the gene matches. This CDR3 contains 16 residues. Germline CDR1 MDHEN, CDR2 SYDVKM. The CDR3 nucleotides are TGTGCCAGCAGGAGTCCACACACAGGGGGCAATCAGCCCCAGCATTTT. Protein: CASRSPHTGGNQPQHF.

This chain connects TRBV6-2 or TRBV6-3 to TRBJ1-1, with D tentatively TRBD1 (6 bases). From germline, CDR1 is MNHEY and CDR2 SVGEGT. Trimming stripped 2 bases from V and 8 bases from J, with 9 bases between. The CDR3 runs to 12 residues. In nucleotides, the CDR3 is TGTGCCAGCAGTTACGCAGGGGCCGAAGCTTTCTTT. Translated, it gives CASSYAGAEAFF.

This clonotype was seen many times. The chain employs TRBV11-3 and TRBJ2-2; tentative D call: TRBD1 (5 bases). Per the germline V gene, CDR1 is SGHNT and CDR2 is YENEEA. The CDR3 extends over 14 amino acids. Trimming removed 2 bases from V and 3 bases from J, with 7 bases in between. In DNA, the CDR3 is TGTGCCAGCAGCTTAAGACAGTACACCGGGGAGCTGTTTTTT. It codes for CASSLRQYTGELFF.

The chain links TRBV11-2 to TRBJ2-2; D not resolved. Trimming left V 1 base short and J 4 bases short, with 13 bases between. The V gene's germline CDR1 is SGHAT and CDR2 FQNNGV. The CDR3 extends over 16 amino acids. The DNA of the CDR3 is TGTGCCAGCAGCTTAGGAAGGTCCAGATTCACCGGGGAGCTGTTTTTT. Its protein product is CASSLGRSRFTGELFF. Filled out from reference TRBV11-2 and TRBJ2-2, the complete variable domain reads EAGVAQSPRYKIIEKRQSVAFWCNPISGHATLYWYQQILGQGPKLLIQFQNNGVVDDSQLPKDRFSAERLKGVDSTLKIQPAKLEDSAVYLCASSLGRSRFTGELFFGEGSRLTVL.

The rearrangement uses TRBV12-3 or TRBV12-4 and TRBJ1-1; weak D call: TRBD1 (6 bases). Trimming took 2 bases from V and 5 from J, leaving 15 bases between them. The CDR3 sequence is 15 residues long. CDR3 in amino acids: CASSLRGGLRTEAFF. Here the CDR3 DNA reads TGTGCCAGCAGTTTAAGGGGGGGTCTGCGGACTGAAGCTTTCTTT.

This clonotype was seen repeatedly, ten times or more. The chain carries TRBV7-2 and TRBJ2-5; 7 bases align to TRBD2. Germline V gene sequence: CDR1 SGHTA, CDR2 FQGNSA. This CDR3 comprises 15 residues. The junction had 3 bases not matched to a gene; V was cut back by 2 bases and J by 0 bases. The CDR3 DNA sequence: TGTGCCAGCAGCTTACTAGCGGACAACCAAGAGACCCAGTACTTC. Translated: CASSLLADNQETQYF.

The genes are TRBV12-3 or TRBV12-4 and TRBJ1-1; TRBD1 might be the D (5 bases). V gave up 5 bases and J gave up 4 bases, with 14 bases separating them. This CDR3 has 14 amino acids. CDR3 coding DNA: TGTGCCAGCAGTCCTCACCTCGGGGGCACTGAAGCTTTCTTT. It translates to CASSPHLGGTEAFF.

In this sample, this clonotype turned up many times. The chain joins TRBV7-3 to TRBJ2-1; TRBD2 matches 7 bases. This CDR3 spans 17 amino acids. Germline V CDR1 and CDR2: SGHTA, FQGTGA. J lost 1 base, V lost 1 base, and 7 bases had no gene match. The CDR3: CASSLRDGGGSYNEQFF. The CDR3 DNA follows: TGTGCCAGCAGCTTAAGGGATGGCGGGGGTTCCTACAATGAGCAGTTCTTC.